This entry is about one TCR beta chain. This specimen belongs to a study of blood T cell repertoires in COVID-19. In the study overall: Samples came from the United States, Italy and Spain, spanning acute and convalescent COVID-19. T cells, B-cell-depleted T cells, or PBMCs supplied cDNA or gDNA.

In the original analysis: Reference gene primers were amplified, and this amplification served to estimate nucleated cell counts. The method was immunoSEQ multiplex PCR; TCRdb's version includes in-frame clones alone and lacks a portion of them. V, J and clone size are taken as reported in that table, and D and trimming were inferred from the DNA itself. The top ten hold 4% to 4.5% of the sample, which has 90,000 to 120,000 clones, about 85% seen once. This CDR3 has 14 residues. Trimming pared 0 bases from V and 3 bases from J, leaving 8 bases between. The V gene's germline CDR1 is MNHEY and CDR2 SVGAGI.

The sequence came from a woman aged 70-85 years with acute or convalescent COVID-19. The sequencing sample was made of peripheral blood. V usage is TRBV6-5 and J usage is TRBJ1-1, with D unclear. The CDR3 bases are TGTGCCAGCAGTTACTCGCGGGGATACACTGAAGCTTTCTTT. It encodes CASSYSRGYTEAFF.